One sample yielded the 12 T cell receptor beta chains listed below, sequenced in a study of blood T cell repertoires in COVID-19. Profiling relied on immunoSEQ multiplex PCR, and the TCRdb table lists in-frame clones only, not all of them. The sample has approximately 330,000 clones; roughly 91% are singletons. Material for sequencing was PBMCs or T cells enriched from blood (not recorded which). Receptors originate from a woman between 25 and 40 years old who had recovered from COVID-19.

The DNA for the CDR3 is TGCGCCAGCAGCCAAGAAACTCGCGACAGACTCTACGAGCAGTACTTC. Residues: CASSQETRDRLYEQYF. V and J are TRBV4-1 and TRBJ2-7; D is perhaps TRBD1 (5 bases). Germline CDR1 and CDR2: MGHRA and YSYEKL. This CDR3 region has 16 residues. V lost 0 bases to trimming and J lost 3 bases, with 15 bases between them.

V usage is TRBV13 and J usage is TRBJ2-4; 7 bases line up with TRBD2. CDR3 length: 13 residues. The germline CDR1 and CDR2 sequences are PRHDT and FYEKMQ (reference sequence). The V and J ends lost 1 base and 12 bases, in that order; junction bases with no gene match: 6. The CDR3 DNA reads as TGTGCCAGCAGCTTAGAGCGTCGGGGGGATCAGTACTTC. The encoded protein is CASSLERRGDQYF.

The chain combines TRBV5-4 with TRBJ2-1; the match to TRBD1 covers 9 bases. Germline lookup yields CDR1 SGHNT and CDR2 YYREEE (reference sequence). The CDR3 is 15 residues long. The trim removed 2 bases at V and 5 bases at J, leaving 5 bases unmatched. The CDR3 here is CASSFPGQGDNEQFF. CDR3 DNA sequence: TGTGCCAGCAGCTTTCCGGGACAGGGAGACAATGAGCAGTTCTTC.

For the CDR3, the DNA is TGTGCCAGCAGCGGAGGGAAGCGGGAGGCGCCAATTAATGAGCAGTTCTTC. It encodes CASSGGKREAPINEQFF. The chain couples TRBV13 to TRBJ2-1, with 9 bases aligning to TRBD2. This CDR3 is built from 17 residues. The germline V gene encodes CDR1 PRHDT and CDR2 FYEKMQ (reference sequence). Trimming took 5 bases from V and 7 from J; bases not matched to a gene: 15.

This clone was counted once. Here the CDR3 reads CASRVSGSPHNEQFF. The DNA for the CDR3 is TGTGCCAGCAGAGTTAGCGGGAGCCCTCACAATGAGCAGTTCTTC. The chain carries TRBV6-4 and TRBJ2-1, with 9 positions matching TRBD2. The CDR3 is made up of 15 amino acids. The germline V gene encodes CDR1 MRHNA and CDR2 SNTAGT. The J segment lost 5 bases and the V segment lost 6 bases, leaving 8 bases of the junction unmatched.

The gene calls are TRBV6-5 and TRBJ2-7; weak D call: TRBD1 (6 bases). This CDR3 region has 15 residues. Trimming stripped 6 bases from V and 1 base from J, with 16 bases between. CDR1 and CDR2 from the germline V gene are MNHEY and SVGAGI. The CDR3 loop is CASSQTGFSSYEQYF. The CDR3 region has the DNA TGTGCCAGCAGCCAAACAGGGTTTAGTTCCTACGAGCAGTACTTC.

This clone was seen a single time. V gene TRBV25-1 combines with J gene TRBJ1-2; a possible D gene is TRBD1 (6 bases). Germline assignment: CDR1 MGHDK and CDR2 SYGVNS. The CDR3 runs 15 residues. V was shortened by 5 bases and J by 5 bases, with 18 bases between the two germline ends. CDR3 DNA: TGTGCCAGCAGTCCCATAGTGGGGGCAAGGTATGGCTACACCTTC. It translates to CASSPIVGARYGYTF.

The chain is built from TRBV3-1 (or the pseudogene TRBV3-2) and TRBJ1-2; a weak D match, TRBD1 (5 bases). Germline V CDR1 and CDR2: LGHDT, YNNKEL (reference sequence). The V end lost 4 bases, the J end lost 5 bases, and 14 bases lay between the germline ends. The CDR3 loop spans 14 amino acids. Here the CDR3 reads CASSPPGGWYGYTF. The DNA of the CDR3 is TGTGCCAGCAGCCCCCCGGGGGGATGGTATGGCTACACCTTC.

In nucleotides, the CDR3 is TGTGCCAGCGGAGGACAGGGAGTGGTGGAGACCCAGTACTTC. It yields the protein CASGGQGVVETQYF. This chain connects TRBV27 to TRBJ2-5; 8 positions agree with TRBD1. J gave up 5 bases and V 8 bases, and 10 bases lay outside the gene matches. Germline CDR1 and CDR2: MNHEY and SMNVEV (reference sequence). The CDR3 is 14 amino acids.

The V gene is TRBV7-9, the J gene TRBJ1-3, with D perhaps TRBD1 (6 bases). The germline V gene has CDR1 SEHNR and CDR2 FQNEAQ (reference sequence). This CDR3 comprises 17 residues. V shed 5 bases and J shed 2 bases, with 19 bases lying between them. In DNA, the CDR3 is TGTGCCAGCAGCCCTCCAACGGGGGGCAGCGCTGGAAACACCATATATTTT. Amino acid sequence: CASSPPTGGSAGNTIYF.

The chain has TRBV5-6 and TRBJ2-7; the match to TRBD1 covers 10 bases. Per the germline V gene, CDR1 is SGHDT and CDR2 is YYEEEE. Trimming removed 3 bases from V and 6 bases from J; junction bases left unmatched: 3. The CDR3 runs 13 residues. The CDR3 DNA reads TGTGCCAGCAGCTGGGACAGGGGTTCCGAGCAGTACTTC. Protein product: CASSWDRGSEQYF.

This rearrangement joins TRBV7-6 to TRBJ2-7; 7 positions match TRBD1. J gave up 0 bases and V 5 bases, and 10 bases lay outside the gene matches. Germline V gives CDR1 SGHVS, CDR2 FNYEAQ. This CDR3 comprises 16 residues. CDR3 DNA: TGTGCCAGCAGCCCCGGGACAGACCTTTACTCCTACGAGCAGTACTTC. Amino acid sequence: CASSPGTDLYSYEQYF.